The 13 T cell receptor beta chains presented below share a single source sample, sequenced in a study of beta chain features in type 1 diabetes. What was sequenced were expressed TCRB transcripts, since all of the isolated RNA had been reverse transcribed. Generated by immunoSEQ multiplex PCR, the TCRdb table keeps only in-frame clones and is missing some. The sample lists 450,000 to 600,000 clones, 30% occurring once. The specimen was naive CD4+ T cells from blood. These receptor sequences come from a man aged 18 to 29 in good health.

This clone was counted a few times. The sample holds other DNA sequences that translate to the same CDR3. The genes are TRBV30 and TRBJ2-3, with D tentatively TRBD1 (5 bases). The length of the CDR3 is 12 residues. Germline lookup yields CDR1 GTSNPN and CDR2 SVGIG (reference sequence). V was cut by 5 bases and J by 3 bases, with 9 bases left in between. The DNA of the CDR3 is TGTGCCTGGGGGCAGGGTACAGATACGCAGTATTTT. Amino acids: CAWGQGTDTQYF.

The sample holds a few counts of this clone. The genes are TRBV7-2 and TRBJ2-7, with 8 bases that match TRBD1. CDR1 and CDR2 from the germline V gene are SGHTA and FQGNSA. The CDR3 covers 14 residues. The J segment lost 3 bases and the V segment lost 8 bases, leaving 9 bases of the junction unmatched. Here the CDR3 reads CASGDRGGFYEQYF. CDR3 coding DNA: TGTGCCAGCGGAGACAGGGGCGGTTTCTACGAGCAGTACTTC. Complete variable domain (other parts from reference TRBV7-2 and TRBJ2-7): GAGVSQSPSNKVTEKGKDVELRCDPISGHTALYWYRQSLGQGLEFLIYFQGNSAPDKSGLPSDRFSAERTGGSVSTLTIQRTQQEDSAVYLCASGDRGGFYEQYFGPGTRLTVT.

The chain is built from TRBV7-2 and TRBJ2-1; unclear D gene. CDR3 length: 13 residues. Trimming took off 6 bases at V and 6 bases at J, with 12 bases between the two ends. Germline assignment: CDR1 SGHTA and CDR2 FQGNSA. CDR3 DNA sequence: TGTGCCAGCAGTCAACCAGCTTCCAATGAGCAGTTCTTC. As protein: CASSQPASNEQFF.

The chain couples TRBV27 to TRBJ2-5, with 8 bases fitting TRBD1. The germline CDR1 and CDR2 sequences are MNHEY and SMNVEV (reference sequence). V was pared by 6 bases and J by 9 bases, with 12 bases of the junction left unmatched. This CDR3 has 14 residues. The CDR3 nucleotides are TGTGCCAGCAGAAGGACAGGGAAGTCCGGGGCCCAGTACTTC. Encoded protein: CASRRTGKSGAQYF.

The chain couples TRBV18 to TRBJ2-7, with 7 bases that match TRBD2. Unmatched junction bases numbered 2, after V lost 1 base and J lost 5 bases. From germline, CDR1 is KGHSH and CDR2 LQKENI. This CDR3 is built from 13 residues. This chain's CDR3 is CASSPRREDEQYF. The CDR3 region has the DNA TGTGCCAGCTCACCACGTCGGGAGGACGAGCAGTACTTC.

The chain is built from TRBV7-2 and TRBJ2-3; 12 nucleotides align to TRBD2. With 3 bases clipped from V and 9 bases from J, the junction kept 4 bases outside the gene matches. Germline V gene sequence: CDR1 SGHTA, CDR2 FQGNSA. The CDR3 loop spans 14 amino acids. The CDR3 DNA is TGTGCCAGCAGCTTGACTAGCGGGGGAGGGACGCAGTATTTT. Its protein product is CASSLTSGGGTQYF.

The gene calls are TRBV9 and TRBJ1-5; D possibly corresponds to TRBD1 (6 bases). Germline V CDR1 and CDR2: SGDLS, YYNGEE. The CDR3 has 15 amino acids. Trimming removed 1 base at V and 6 bases at J, with 14 bases between. CDR3 sequence: CASSVSGQWGQPQHF. For the CDR3, the DNA is TGTGCCAGCAGCGTATCGGGACAATGGGGTCAGCCCCAGCATTTT.

This chain links TRBV9 with TRBJ1-1; weak D call: TRBD1 (5 bases). The length of the CDR3 is 16 residues. The germline V and J ends were trimmed by 3 bases and 0 bases, with 15 bases remaining between them. CDR1 is SGDLS and CDR2 is YYNGEE in the germline V gene. The chain's CDR3 is CASSAYGGRLNTEAFF. The CDR3, as DNA: TGTGCCAGCAGCGCCTACGGGGGACGGTTGAACACTGAAGCTTTCTTT. Full variable domain (rest looked up from reference TRBV9 and TRBJ1-1): DSGVTQTPKHLITATGQRVTLRCSPRSGDLSVYWYQQSLDQGLQFLIQYYNGEERAKGNILERFSAQQFPDLHSELNLSSLELGDSALYFCASSAYGGRLNTEAFFGQGTRLTVV.

The chain uses TRBV7-3 and TRBJ2-7; no clear D. This CDR3 contains 14 residues. Germline V gene data show CDR1 as SGHTA and CDR2 as FQGTGA. Between the trimmed V and J ends, which lost 1 base and 2 bases, there was a span of 9 bases. CDR3 loop: CASSLIGAAYEQYF. CDR3 nucleotides: TGTGCCAGCAGCTTAATTGGCGCCGCCTACGAGCAGTACTTC. Filled out from reference TRBV7-3 and TRBJ2-7, the complete variable domain reads GAGVSQTPSNKVTEKGKYVELRCDPISGHTALYWYRQSLGQGPEFLIYFQGTGAADDSGLPNDRFFAVRPEGSVSTLKIQRTERGDSAVYLCASSLIGAAYEQYFGPGTRLTVT.

The table lists this clone with a few counts. The chain has TRBV30 and TRBJ1-3; weak D call: TRBD1 (6 bases). CDR3 size: 15 residues. Germline assignment: CDR1 GTSNPN and CDR2 SVGIG (reference sequence). Trimming pared 4 bases from V and 3 bases from J, leaving 16 bases between. The CDR3: CAWNRPGVGGNTIYF. The CDR3, as DNA: TGTGCCTGGAATCGACCAGGGGTGGGTGGAAACACCATATATTTT.

As DNA, the CDR3 is TGCAGCGTTGAAGAGGGCACGTGGCGGGAGCAGTTCTTC. This sequence encodes CSVEEGTWREQFF. The chain recombines TRBV29-1 with TRBJ2-1; D is unclear. V lost 0 bases and J lost 10, with 13 bases in between. CDR1 is SQVTM and CDR2 is ANQGSEA in the germline V gene. The CDR3 is made up of 13 amino acids.

This clone was picked up a small number of times. The chain uses TRBV30 and TRBJ1-6; D is possibly TRBD1 (5 bases). Deletions cut 3 bases from V and 10 bases from J, with 16 bases between. There are 14 residues in the CDR3. Germline V gene lookup returns CDR1 GTSNPN and CDR2 SVGIG (reference sequence). The CDR3 nucleotides read TGTGCCTGGAGCCCCGGGCAGGGCCTGTCACCCCTCCACTTT. Amino acid sequence: CAWSPGQGLSPLHF.

The chain links TRBV5-6 to TRBJ2-7; D assignment may be TRBD1 or TRBD2 (5 bases each). CDR1 is SGHDT, CDR2 YYEEEE, per germline. V lost 1 base and J 5 bases, leaving 16 bases between the germline ends. The CDR3 length is 15 residues. The CDR3 sequence is CASSLYRGPANEQYF. In nucleotides, the CDR3 is TGTGCCAGCAGCTTGTATCGGGGACCCGCTAACGAGCAGTACTTC.